These 21 T cell receptor beta chains came from one sample sequenced in a study of T cell responses to AZD1222 COVID-19 vaccine. Some clones are missing from TCRdb's copy, which holds only in-frame ones; the method was immunoSEQ multiplex PCR. The top ten hold 7% to 10% of the sample, which has about 73,000 clones, 89% seen once. The material sequenced was peripheral blood, taken 28 days after the second AZD1222 dose. The receptors stem from an adult who received the AZD1222 COVID-19 vaccine.

V usage is TRBV6-1 and J usage is TRBJ2-3; no reliable D call. The CDR3 extends over 11 amino acids. Trimming removed 3 bases at V and 5 bases at J, with 3 bases between. From germline, CDR1 is MNHNS and CDR2 SASEGT. CDR3 region: CASSEGDTQYF. In DNA form, the CDR3 reads TGTGCCAGCAGTGAGGGAGATACGCAGTATTTT.

The chain links TRBV6-5 to TRBJ1-2; D gene unclear. The V end was cut by 3 bases, the J end by 7 bases, with 6 bases between. Looked up from germline, CDR1 is MNHEY and CDR2 is SVGAGI. The CDR3 has 11 amino acids. The CDR3 is CASSYGAGYTF. In DNA form, the CDR3 reads TGTGCCAGCAGTTATGGTGCTGGCTACACCTTC.

In its sample, this clone was seen a few times. The rearrangement uses TRBV7-6 and TRBJ1-2, with TRBD1 matching over 9 bases. Germline V gives CDR1 SGHVS, CDR2 FNYEAQ. This CDR3 region has 16 residues. The V and J ends lost 8 bases and 4 bases, in that order; junction bases with no gene match: 14. CDR3 sequence reads: CASAQVGGQGSYGYTF. Written as DNA, the CDR3 is TGTGCCAGCGCTCAGGTGGGGGGACAGGGAAGCTATGGCTACACCTTC.

The V and J genes are TRBV3-1 (or the pseudogene TRBV3-2) and TRBJ2-7, with D tentatively TRBD1 or TRBD2 (5 bases each). The germline gives CDR1 LGHDT, CDR2 YNNKEL (reference sequence). This CDR3 spans 15 amino acids. Trimming stripped 2 bases from V and 2 bases from J, with 13 bases between. CDR3 sequence reads: CASSQTWDPAYEQYF. Written as DNA, the CDR3 is TGTGCCAGCAGCCAAACCTGGGACCCCGCCTACGAGCAGTACTTC.

The chain recombines TRBV19 with TRBJ1-1, with TRBD1 as a possible D gene (6 bases). The germline CDR1 and CDR2 sequences are LNHDA and SQIVND (reference sequence). V was cut by 11 bases and J by 5 bases, with 18 bases left in between. The CDR3 is made up of 13 amino acids. CDR3 nucleotide sequence: TGTGCCTGCTCGGGGACCAGGGGTACTGAAGCTTTCTTT. Its protein product is CACSGTRGTEAFF.

The rearrangement uses TRBV7-2 and TRBJ2-7; perhaps TRBD2 as D (6 bases). V lost 1 base and J lost 0, with 7 bases in between. From germline, CDR1 is SGHTA and CDR2 FQGNSA. This CDR3 is 14 amino acids long. The DNA for the CDR3 is TGTGCCAGCAGCTTAGTGGGGGGCTCCTACGAGCAGTACTTC. Its protein is CASSLVGGSYEQYF.

This clone turned up a few times. The gene calls are TRBV6-2 or TRBV6-3 and TRBJ2-1, with 10 bases identical to TRBD2. The CDR3 length is 18 residues. V lost 2 bases and J lost 0; bases outside the gene matches: 7. Germline V gene lookup returns CDR1 MNHEY and CDR2 SVGEGT. CDR3 loop: CASSYLASGGLSYNEQFF. As DNA, the CDR3 is TGTGCCAGCAGTTACCTGGCTAGCGGGGGACTCTCCTACAATGAGCAGTTCTTC.

The chain joins TRBV12-3 or TRBV12-4 to TRBJ1-3; D remains ambiguous. The ends were cut back, 3 bases at V and 4 bases at J, with 4 bases in the middle. This CDR3 region has 12 residues. DNA of the CDR3: TGTGCCAGCAGTTTTGGGGGAAACACCATATATTTT. This translates into CASSFGGNTIYF.

This chain uses TRBV3-1 (or the pseudogene TRBV3-2) with TRBJ2-2; TRBD2 matches 13 bases. Germline V lookup: CDR1 LGHDT, CDR2 YNNKEL (reference sequence). The trim removed 4 bases at V and 4 bases at J, leaving 6 bases unmatched. The CDR3 has 17 amino acids. The CDR3 loop is CASSPGLAGDLTGELFF. CDR3 DNA sequence: TGTGCCAGCAGCCCCGGACTAGCGGGAGATCTCACCGGGGAGCTGTTTTTT.

On this clone: This sample includes further DNA sequences coding for the same CDR3. This chain uses TRBV28 with TRBJ1-5, with D possibly TRBD1 on 5 matching bases. Germline CDR1 reads MDHEN; CDR2 reads SYDVKM. This CDR3 has 14 amino acids. The ends were cut back, 2 bases at V and 0 bases at J, with 5 bases in the middle. The CDR3 region is CASSLGGSNQPQHF. CDR3 in DNA: TGTGCCAGCAGTTTAGGGGGTAGCAATCAGCCCCAGCATTTT.

The CDR3 sequence: CASRPGQGAPETQYF. The CDR3 bases are TGTGCCAGCAGACCCGGACAGGGGGCGCCTGAGACCCAGTACTTC. V usage is TRBV7-7 and J usage is TRBJ2-5; 11 bases align to TRBD1. The ends lost 6 bases at V and 5 bases at J; junction bases unmatched: 8. The CDR3 length is 15 residues. Germline CDR1 and CDR2: SSHAT and FNYEAQ (reference sequence).

This chain connects TRBV6-2 or TRBV6-3 to TRBJ2-4, with D maybe TRBD1 (6 bases). Germline V gene data show CDR1 as MNHEY and CDR2 as SVGEGT. This CDR3 comprises 21 residues. Deletions cut 2 bases from V and 0 bases from J, with 26 bases between. The CDR3 coding sequence is TGTGCCAGCAGTTACCCCCTTTCAGGACAGATAACTATTATAGCCAAAAACATTCAGTACTTC. This codes for CASSYPLSGQITIIAKNIQYF.

By proportion, this clone is medium-sized. The V gene is TRBV11-2, the J gene TRBJ2-1; no clear D. There are 15 residues in the CDR3. The germline V gene encodes CDR1 SGHAT and CDR2 FQNNGV. Trimming pared 0 bases from V and 3 bases from J, leaving 9 bases between. CDR3 nucleotides: TGTGCCAGCAGCTTAGATCAGGTACTCTACAATGAGCAGTTCTTC. It is translated as CASSLDQVLYNEQFF.

V usage is TRBV30 and J usage is TRBJ2-5, with TRBD2 identical over 8 bases. CDR3 length: 15 residues. J gave up 3 bases and V 3 bases, and 9 bases lay outside the gene matches. The V gene's germline CDR1 is GTSNPN and CDR2 SVGIG (reference sequence). The CDR3 loop reads CAWRGGGAGEETQYF. The CDR3 region has the DNA TGTGCCTGGAGAGGGGGGGGAGCGGGAGAAGAGACCCAGTACTTC.

The chain employs TRBV7-2 and TRBJ1-5; D is perhaps TRBD1 (5 bases). Germline CDR1 and CDR2: SGHTA and FQGNSA. The CDR3 totals 13 residues. The V end lost 5 bases, the J end lost 4 bases, and 9 bases lay between the germline ends. The CDR3 DNA reads as TGTGCCAGCAGCGGATGGACAAATCAGCCCCAGCATTTT. Translating it yields CASSGWTNQPQHF.

The table lists this clone with a count of one. The chain carries TRBV7-3 and TRBJ2-5, with TRBD1 as a possible D gene (6 bases). Germline-derived CDR1 and CDR2 are SGHTA and FQGTGA. The CDR3 extends over 15 amino acids. V was cut by 2 bases and J by 2 bases, with 12 bases left in between. The CDR3 spells CASSLGRTGQETQYF. In nucleotides, the CDR3 is TGTGCCAGCAGCTTAGGGCGAACAGGGCAAGAGACCCAGTACTTC. The full variable domain, with the rest looked up from reference TRBV7-3 and TRBJ2-5, is GAGVSQTPSNKVTEKGKYVELRCDPISGHTALYWYRQSLGQGPEFLIYFQGTGAADDSGLPNDRFFAVRPEGSVSTLKIQRTERGDSAVYLCASSLGRTGQETQYFGPGTRLLVL.

The V and J genes are TRBV7-3 and TRBJ2-2; D is possibly TRBD1 (5 bases). There are 16 residues in the CDR3. Trimming shortened V by 6 bases and J by 5 bases, and 19 bases separated the two germline ends. The germline V gene encodes CDR1 SGHTA and CDR2 FQGTGA. The CDR3 nucleotides read TGTGCCAGCAGTACATTCCAGGGCGTTGGGACCGGGGAGCTGTTTTTT. Translated, it gives CASSTFQGVGTGELFF.

The chain is built from TRBV24-1 and TRBJ2-5; D possibly uses TRBD1 or TRBD2 (5 bases each). Germline V gene data show CDR1 as KGHDR and CDR2 as SFDVKD. CDR3 length: 15 residues. The V end was cut by 7 bases, the J end by 2 bases, with 16 bases between. Written as DNA, the CDR3 is TGTGCCACCAGCTCAGGGACCCCGGGGCAAGAGACCCAGTACTTC. Amino acid sequence: CATSSGTPGQETQYF.

This rearrangement joins TRBV6-1 to TRBJ2-3, with TRBD2 matching over 8 bases. The CDR3 sequence is 18 residues long. CDR1 is MNHNS and CDR2 is SASEGT in the germline V gene. J was trimmed by 6 bases and V by 3 bases; bases with no gene match: 17. The CDR3 here is CASSDRYKAGGPRDTQYF. For the CDR3, the DNA is TGTGCCAGCAGTGATCGGTACAAGGCGGGGGGTCCCAGGGATACGCAGTATTTT.

This sequence joins TRBV6-5 and TRBJ2-3; D gene unclear. Germline lookup yields CDR1 MNHEY and CDR2 SVGAGI. V was cut by 10 bases and J by 5 bases, with 16 bases left in between. The CDR3 covers 13 residues. CDR3 nucleotide sequence: TGTGCCACCGGAACAATTAGGTTAGATACGCAGTATTTT. This sequence encodes CATGTIRLDTQYF.

This clone has only one observation. This sequence joins TRBV5-4 and TRBJ2-7; 7 positions match TRBD1. The V gene end was trimmed by 3 bases and the J gene end by 3 bases; junction bases not matched to a gene: 3. This CDR3 contains 13 residues. The germline gives CDR1 SGHNT, CDR2 YYREEE (reference sequence). For the CDR3, the DNA is TGTGCCAGCAGCTCAGGGGACAGCTACGAGCAGTACGTC. The encoded protein is CASSSGDSYEQYV.